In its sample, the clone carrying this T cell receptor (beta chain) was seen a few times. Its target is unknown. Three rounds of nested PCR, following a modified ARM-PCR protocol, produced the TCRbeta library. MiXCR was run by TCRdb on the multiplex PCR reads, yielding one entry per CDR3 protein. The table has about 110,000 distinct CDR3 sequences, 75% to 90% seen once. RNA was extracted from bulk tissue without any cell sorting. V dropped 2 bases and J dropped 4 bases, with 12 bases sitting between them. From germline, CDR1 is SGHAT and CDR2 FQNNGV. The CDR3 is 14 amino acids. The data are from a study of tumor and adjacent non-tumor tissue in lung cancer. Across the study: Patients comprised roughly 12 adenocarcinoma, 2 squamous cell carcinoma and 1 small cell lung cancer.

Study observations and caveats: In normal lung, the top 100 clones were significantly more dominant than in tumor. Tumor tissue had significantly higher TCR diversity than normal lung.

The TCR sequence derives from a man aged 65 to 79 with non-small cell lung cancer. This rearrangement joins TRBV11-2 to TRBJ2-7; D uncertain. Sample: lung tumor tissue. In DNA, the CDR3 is TGTGCCAGCAGCTTAACCGACGGAGCATACGAGCAGTACTTC. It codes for CASSLTDGAYEQYF. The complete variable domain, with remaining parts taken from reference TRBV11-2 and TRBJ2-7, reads EAGVAQSPRYKIIEKRQSVAFWCNPISGHATLYWYQQILGQGPKLLIQFQNNGVVDDSQLPKDRFSAERLKGVDSTLKIQPAKLEDSAVYLCASSLTDGAYEQYFGPGTRLTVT.